This T cell receptor (beta chain) was recovered during a study of T cells in Graves' hyperthyroidism and ophthalmopathy. TCR beta CDR3 regions were amplified from RNA. HTBI primers drove first-round RT-PCR of the TCR CDR3. MiXCR was run by TCRdb on the multiplex PCR reads, yielding one entry per CDR3 protein. The table includes under 500,000 distinct CDR3 sequences, around an eighth detected once. Between the trimmed V and J ends, which lost 8 bases and 0 bases, there was a span of 16 bases. CDR3 length equals 15 residues. CDR1 and CDR2 from the germline V gene are MGHDK and SYGVNS. Uncontrolled infections, other autoimmune diseases, pregnancy or lactation led to exclusion of patients.

This TCR was sampled from a man in his fifties with Graves' ophthalmopathy. The sequenced sample was blood. The V and J genes are TRBV25-1 and TRBJ2-5; the D gene could be TRBD1 or TRBD2 (6 bases each). CDR3 protein: CASLFTRGHQETQYF. CDR3 nucleotides: TGTGCCAGCCTCTTCACCCGGGGGCACCAAGAGACCCAGTACTTC.